The entry below describes one T cell receptor (beta chain). The specificity of this receptor is unknown. No much larger clone exists at a distance of one base, and base qualities are not known. The data were obtained in a study of blood T cell repertoires in COVID-19 (dated by TCRdb to the early 2020s). Notes on the research overall: Collaborator samples came from the United States, Italy and Spain and covered acute and convalescent phases of COVID-19. The material from the prospective study consisted of cDNA or gDNA derived from T cells, B-cell-depleted T cells, or PBMCs. The samples were drawn from the first 160 participants of the ongoing ImmuneRACE study and from roughly 1,300 subjects provided by 6 global collaborators. The repertoires were released in a freely available public database meant as a resource for research on the immune response to SARS-CoV-2. The sample metadata nearly always contained a de-identified subject ID, COVID-19 status, age in years and sex. The dataset comprised deeply sampled blood TCRbeta repertoires from subjects exposed to, actively infected with, or recovered from COVID-19. Where available, HLA class I and class II types were obtained from metadata supplied by the sample provider rather than from assay-based typing. Findings and caveats that apply to the study as a whole: The amount of clinical and demographic metadata varied by source and participant and was provided uncurated.

The trim is 0 bases for V and 16 bases for J, with a gap of 19 bases between the germline ends. Looking up the germline V gene (reference sequence) yields CDR1 MNHEY and CDR2 SMNVEV. The CDR3, cysteine through phenylalanine, is 14 amino acids long. This entry keeps only the CDR3 DNA: 42 bases, framed from base 1. The immunoSEQ Assay, a bias-controlled multiplex PCR, was used to amplify TCRbeta CDR3 regions from genomic DNA. The authors' pipeline ran thus. The number of nucleated cells in each sample was estimated by amplification of reference gene primers within the assay. To quantify the absolute abundance of each unique TCRbeta CDR3 rearrangement, sequence reads were collapsed and filtered. For each sample, productive Simpson clonality was calculated by taking the square root of Simpson's diversity index across productive rearrangements. Imported from immuneACCESS, the table was reduced by TCRdb to in-frame sequences with V and J called. These copies leave out some clones; in studies compared against another copy, an unresolved V gene accounts for under half, and the cause of the remainder is not known. Clone size and V and J calls were adopted from that table, with D and trimming inferred from the DNA. The sample records some 490,000 clones, 80% to 90% of which are singletons. Around 7.9% of the sample comes from the top ten.

In the prospective study, participants were 18 to 89 years old, resided in fewer than 25 geographic areas of the United States, and were enrolled through a virtual design. In the prospective study, participants were assigned to cohorts based on the clinical history participants reported in a screening survey and a study questionnaire. Recovered participants in ImmuneRACE Cohort 3 were defined as having two consecutive negative NP/OP PCR tests, clearance from a healthcare professional, or resolution of symptoms. In the prospective study, whole blood, serum and a nasopharyngeal or oropharyngeal swab were collected from each participant by mobile phlebotomists. Over a roughly 2-month period, participants in the prospective study had the option of providing additional blood draws and questionnaires. Before DNA extraction, blood samples from the prospective study were shipped at room temperature or frozen.

The sequence was collected from a woman in her sixties who had recovered from COVID-19. Here the chain combines TRBV27 and TRBJ2-1; TRBD1 might be the D gene, on 6 matching bases. The sequenced sample was PBMCs or T cells enriched from blood (not recorded which). The DNA is TGTGCCAGCAGTTTATCGGGCCCGGCAGGGGTCGGATTCTTC. Translated, it reads CASSLSGPAGVGFF.